The source of this T cell receptor beta chain is a study of shared clonotypes between healthy human individuals. Study-wide context: The donor pool was made up of a couple of women and a few men aged 18 to 49. Per-donor plates numbered three CD4 naive, three CD4 memory, two CD8 naive and one CD8 memory. Whole-study findings and limits: The study drew on few donors, limiting represented genetic and exposure-history diversity.

Naive CD8 isolation took CD45RO-negative cells positively selected for CCR7 and excluded terminally differentiated effector memory CD45RA+ cells. Comment on this clone: The antigen is unknown.

Between the trimmed V and J ends, which lost 6 bases and 0 bases, there was a span of 9 bases. CDR1 is MNHEY, CDR2 SMNVEV, per germline (reference sequence). The CDR3 loop spans 15 amino acids. The data were produced by immunoSEQ multiplex PCR, yet TCRdb's version contains in-frame clones alone and is incomplete. There are roughly 890,000 clones in the sample; roughly 92% occur only once, and approximately 25% lies in the top ten. Sequenced sample: naive CD8+ T cells sorted from blood. The rearrangement links TRBV27 to TRBJ2-6; D possibly corresponds to TRBD1 (6 bases). This clonotype was sampled from a man aged 25-45 years in good health. The CDR3, as DNA: TGTGCCAGCAGGGCACAGGGCTCTGGGGCCAACGTCCTGACTTTC. Encoded protein: CASRAQGSGANVLTF.